In this sample, the clone carrying this T cell receptor beta chain turned up a few times. Its antigen is not known. These data come from a study of cytomegalovirus exposure and HLA in healthy donors. Findings and caveats of the study: Roughly uniform sequencing depth across donors was assumed, possibly incorrectly. Analysis was carried out at a later point, and it linked a missense DCLRE1C variant to TCR beta V- and J-gene trimming.

PCR amplification relied on 60 Vbeta primers (plus 13 Jbeta primers). Only in-frame clones appear in the TCRdb table, and some are missing; sequencing was by immunoSEQ multiplex PCR. The table has approximately 85,000 clones, less than 75% seen once. The length of the CDR3 is 13 residues. Germline V CDR1 and CDR2: SGHNT, YYREEE (reference sequence). After removal of 4 bases from V and 7 bases from J, the junction contained 4 bases not matched to a gene. The specimen was PBMCs. V usage is TRBV5-4 and J usage is TRBJ1-2; TRBD1 agrees at 10 bases. This sequence was found in a woman in her 30s in good health and CMV-seropositive. Here the CDR3 reads CASSQDRGRGYTF. In DNA form, the CDR3 reads TGTGCCAGCAGCCAAGACAGGGGGCGTGGCTACACCTTC. Drawing the rest from reference TRBV5-4 and TRBJ1-2, the complete variable domain is ETGVTQSPTHLIKTRGQQVTLRCSSQSGHNTVSWYQQALGQGPQFIFQYYREEENGRGNFPPRFSGLQFPNYSSELNVNALELDDSALYLCASSQDRGRGYTFGSGTRLTVV.